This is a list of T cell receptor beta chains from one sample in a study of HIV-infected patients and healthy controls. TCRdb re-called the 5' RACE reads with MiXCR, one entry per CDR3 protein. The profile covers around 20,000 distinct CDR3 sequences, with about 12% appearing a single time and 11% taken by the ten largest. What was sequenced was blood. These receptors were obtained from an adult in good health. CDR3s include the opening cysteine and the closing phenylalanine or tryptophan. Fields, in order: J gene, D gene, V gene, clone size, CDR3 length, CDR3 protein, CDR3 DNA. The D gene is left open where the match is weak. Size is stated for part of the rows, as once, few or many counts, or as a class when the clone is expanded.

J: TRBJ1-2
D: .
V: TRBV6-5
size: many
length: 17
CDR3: CASSQHPPAPRNYGYTF
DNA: TGTGCCAGCAGTCAACACCCACCGGCCCCACGTAACTATGGCTACACCTTC

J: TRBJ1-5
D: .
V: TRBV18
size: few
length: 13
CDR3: CASSPAGNQPQHF
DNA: TGTGCCAGCTCACCCGCAGGGAATCAGCCCCAGCATTTT

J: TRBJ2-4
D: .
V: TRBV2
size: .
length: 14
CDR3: CASSEQTGWSDQYF
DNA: TGTGCCAGCAGCGAACAGACAGGCTGGTCGGATCAGTACTTC

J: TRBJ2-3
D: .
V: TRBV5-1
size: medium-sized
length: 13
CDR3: CASSSVGIDTQYF
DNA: TGCGCCAGCAGCTCGGTGGGGATCGATACGCAGTATTTT

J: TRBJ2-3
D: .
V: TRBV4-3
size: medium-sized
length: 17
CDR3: CASSQARGGYSTDTQYF
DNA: TGCGCCAGCAGCCAAGCACGGGGCGGGTATAGCACAGATACGCAGTATTTT

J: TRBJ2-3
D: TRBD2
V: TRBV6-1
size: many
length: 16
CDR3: CASSDEIAGGRNTQYF
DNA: TGTGCCAGCAGTGACGAAATAGCGGGGGGCAGGAATACGCAGTATTTT

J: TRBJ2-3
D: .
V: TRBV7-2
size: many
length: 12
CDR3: CASSFRGDTQYF
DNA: TGTGCCAGCAGCTTTAGGGGCGATACGCAGTATTTT

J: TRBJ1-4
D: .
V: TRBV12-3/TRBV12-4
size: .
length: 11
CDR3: CASSSREKLFF
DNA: TGTGCCAGCAGTTCCCGCGAAAAACTGTTTTTT

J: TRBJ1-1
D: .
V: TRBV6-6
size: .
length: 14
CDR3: CASSRTKGGTEAFF
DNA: TGTGCCAGTTCTCGGACAAAGGGCGGCACTGAAGCTTTCTTT

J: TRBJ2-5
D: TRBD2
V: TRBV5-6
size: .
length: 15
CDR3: CASSLGQRGRETQYF
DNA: TGTGCCAGCAGCTTGGGCCAGCGGGGCCGGGAGACCCAGTACTTC

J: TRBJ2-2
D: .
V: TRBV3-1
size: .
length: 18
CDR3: CASSQDLEGLKNTGELFF
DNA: TGTGCCAGCAGCCAAGATCTTGAGGGCCTTAAGAACACCGGGGAGCTGTTTTTT

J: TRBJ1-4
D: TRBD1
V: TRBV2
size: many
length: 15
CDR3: CAGRTGSMGHEKLFF
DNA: TGTGCCGGCAGGACAGGAAGTATGGGGCATGAAAAACTGTTTTTT

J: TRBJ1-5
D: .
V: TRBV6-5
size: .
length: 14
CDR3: CASSYSAQWQPQHF
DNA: TGTGCCAGCAGTTACTCAGCACAGTGGCAGCCCCAGCATTTT

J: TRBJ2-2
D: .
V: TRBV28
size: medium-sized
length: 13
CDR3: CASEFAATGELFF
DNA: TGTGCCAGCGAGTTTGCCGCCACCGGGGAGCTGTTTTTT

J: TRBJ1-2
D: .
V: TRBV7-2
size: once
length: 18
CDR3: CASSLGGYGSGSNYGYTF
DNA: TGTGCCAGCAGCTTAGGGGGTTATGGTTCAGGTTCCAACTATGGCTACACCTTC

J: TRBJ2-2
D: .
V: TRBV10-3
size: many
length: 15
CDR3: CAIREGLANTGELFF
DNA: TGTGCCATCAGAGAGGGCCTGGCGAACACCGGGGAGCTGTTTTTT

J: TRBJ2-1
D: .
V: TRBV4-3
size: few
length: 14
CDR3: CASSQVLGTGEQFF
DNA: TGCGCCAGCAGCCAAGTTTTAGGGACTGGTGAGCAGTTCTTC

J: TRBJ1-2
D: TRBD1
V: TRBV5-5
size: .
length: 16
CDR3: CASSPPVTGGAWGYTF
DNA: TGTGCCAGCAGCCCACCCGTGACAGGGGGCGCGTGGGGCTACACCTTC

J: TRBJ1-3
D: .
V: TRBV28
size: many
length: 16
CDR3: CASSYRTGLRGNTIYF
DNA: TGTGCCAGCAGTTACCGTACAGGTCTACGGGGAAACACCATATATTTT

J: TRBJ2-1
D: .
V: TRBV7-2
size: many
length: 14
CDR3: CASTSGGVEDLRFF
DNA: TGTGCCAGCACCTCAGGCGGGGTAGAGGACCTTAGGTTCTTC

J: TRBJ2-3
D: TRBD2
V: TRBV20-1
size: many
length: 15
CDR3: CSARDHGGAPDTQYF
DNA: TGCAGTGCTAGAGATCACGGGGGGGCCCCAGATACGCAGTATTTT

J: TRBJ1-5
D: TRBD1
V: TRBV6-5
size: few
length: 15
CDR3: CASRSGTGNDQPQHF
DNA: TGTGCCAGCAGGTCCGGGACAGGGAACGATCAGCCCCAGCATTTT

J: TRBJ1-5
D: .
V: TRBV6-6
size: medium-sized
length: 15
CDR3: CASSYEGSGNQPQHF
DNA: TGTGCCAGCAGTTACGAGGGTTCAGGCAATCAGCCCCAGCATTTT

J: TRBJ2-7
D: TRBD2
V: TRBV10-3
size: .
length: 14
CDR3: CAISEAGGTREQYF
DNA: TGTGCCATCAGTGAGGCGGGGGGGACGCGAGAGCAGTACTTC

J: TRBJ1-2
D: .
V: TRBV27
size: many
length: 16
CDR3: CASSGFIPTWGYGYTF
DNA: TGTGCCAGCAGTGGGTTTATCCCTACCTGGGGCTATGGCTACACCTTC

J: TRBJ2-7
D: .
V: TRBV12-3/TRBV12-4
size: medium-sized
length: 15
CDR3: CASSLHLQGSYEQYF
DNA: TGTGCCAGCAGTTTACACCTACAGGGCTCCTACGAGCAGTACTTC

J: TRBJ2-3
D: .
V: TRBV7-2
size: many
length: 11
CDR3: CASSLSDTQYF
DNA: TGTGCCAGCAGCTTATCAGATACGCAGTATTTT

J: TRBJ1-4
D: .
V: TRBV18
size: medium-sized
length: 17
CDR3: CASSRQPPGSTLEKLFF
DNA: TGTGCCAGCTCACGTCAACCCCCTGGCAGTACCCTTGAAAAACTGTTTTTT

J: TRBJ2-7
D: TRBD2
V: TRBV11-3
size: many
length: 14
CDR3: CASSSSGGAYEQYF
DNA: TGTGCCAGCAGCTCCAGCGGGGGGGCCTACGAGCAGTACTTC

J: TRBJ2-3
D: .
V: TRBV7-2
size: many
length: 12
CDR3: CASSLSRDTQYF
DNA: TGTGCCAGCAGCTTATCAAGAGATACGCAGTATTTT

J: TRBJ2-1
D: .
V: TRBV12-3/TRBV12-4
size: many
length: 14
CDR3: CASVGYRGGNEQFF
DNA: TGTGCCAGCGTAGGGTACAGGGGAGGGAATGAGCAGTTCTTC

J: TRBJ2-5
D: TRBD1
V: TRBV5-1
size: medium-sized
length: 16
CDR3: CASSSIKTGENETQYF
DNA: TGCGCCAGCAGCTCGATAAAGACAGGGGAAAACGAGACCCAGTACTTC

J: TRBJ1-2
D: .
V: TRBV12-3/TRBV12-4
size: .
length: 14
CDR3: CASSLRPDNYGYTF
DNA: TGTGCCAGCAGTTTAAGGCCTGATAACTATGGCTACACCTTC

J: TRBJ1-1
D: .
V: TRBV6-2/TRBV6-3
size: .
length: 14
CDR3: CASRQLEGFTEAFF
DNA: TGTGCCAGCAGACAACTGGAGGGGTTCACTGAAGCTTTCTTT

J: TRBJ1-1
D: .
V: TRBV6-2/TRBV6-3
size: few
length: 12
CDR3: CASSETGTEAFF
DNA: TGTGCCAGCAGTGAGACGGGCACTGAAGCTTTCTTT

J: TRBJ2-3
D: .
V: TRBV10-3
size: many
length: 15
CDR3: CAISVGTPNTDTQYF
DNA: TGTGCCATCAGTGTCGGGACACCGAACACAGATACGCAGTATTTT

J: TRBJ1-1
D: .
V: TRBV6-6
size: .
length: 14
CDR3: CASSRPGGNTEAFF
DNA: TGTGCCAGCAGTAGACCGGGAGGGAACACTGAAGCTTTCTTT

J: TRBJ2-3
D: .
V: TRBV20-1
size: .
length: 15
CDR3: CSAKGWGIFTDTQYF
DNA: TGCAGTGCAAAGGGTTGGGGGATCTTTACAGATACGCAGTATTTT

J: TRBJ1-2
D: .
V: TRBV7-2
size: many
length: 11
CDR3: CASSRTAGYTF
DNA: TGTGCCAGCAGCCGGACAGCTGGCTACACCTTC

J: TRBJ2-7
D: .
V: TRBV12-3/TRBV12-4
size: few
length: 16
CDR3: CASGSPGTGISYEQYF
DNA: TGTGCCAGCGGGTCCCCCGGTACAGGGATCTCCTACGAGCAGTACTTC

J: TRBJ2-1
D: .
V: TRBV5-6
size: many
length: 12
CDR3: CASSPTYNEQFF
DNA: TGTGCCAGCAGCCCCACTTACAATGAGCAGTTCTTC

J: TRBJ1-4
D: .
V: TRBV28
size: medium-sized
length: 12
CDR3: CASSLVGMKLFF
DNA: TGTGCCAGCAGTTTAGTCGGGATGAAACTGTTTTTT

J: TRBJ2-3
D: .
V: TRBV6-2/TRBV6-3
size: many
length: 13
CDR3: CASSQDLAGTQYF
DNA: TGTGCCAGCAGCCAAGACCTGGCGGGTACGCAGTATTTT

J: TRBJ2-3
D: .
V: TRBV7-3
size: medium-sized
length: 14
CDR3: CASSLTPPADTQYF
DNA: TGTGCCAGCAGCTTAACGCCACCCGCAGATACGCAGTATTTT

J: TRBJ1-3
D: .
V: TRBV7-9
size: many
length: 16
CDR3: CASSLAAGASGNTIYF
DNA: TGTGCCAGCAGCTTAGCTGCTGGAGCTTCTGGAAACACCATATATTTT

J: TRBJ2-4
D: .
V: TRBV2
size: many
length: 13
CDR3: CASGVRQRNIQYF
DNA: TGTGCCAGCGGGGTTCGGCAGCGAAACATTCAGTACTTC

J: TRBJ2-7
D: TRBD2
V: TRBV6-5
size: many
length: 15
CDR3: CASNRGRGSSYEQYF
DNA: TGTGCCAGCAACCGTGGACGCGGGAGCTCCTACGAGCAGTACTTC

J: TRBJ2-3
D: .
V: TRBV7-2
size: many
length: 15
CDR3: CASSLMVFPADTQYF
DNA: TGTGCCAGCAGCTTAATGGTGTTCCCGGCAGATACGCAGTATTTT

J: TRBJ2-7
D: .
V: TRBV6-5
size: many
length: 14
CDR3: CASRLIWTSDEQYF
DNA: TGTGCCAGCAGACTGATTTGGACGAGCGACGAGCAGTACTTC

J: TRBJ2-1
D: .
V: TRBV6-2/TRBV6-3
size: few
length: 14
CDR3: CASRPPYRGGEQFF
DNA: TGTGCCAGCAGGCCCCCCTACAGGGGAGGTGAGCAGTTCTTC

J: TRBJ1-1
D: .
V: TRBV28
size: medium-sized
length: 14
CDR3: CASSLQGLNTEAFF
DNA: TGTGCCAGCAGTTTACAGGGTTTGAACACTGAAGCTTTCTTT

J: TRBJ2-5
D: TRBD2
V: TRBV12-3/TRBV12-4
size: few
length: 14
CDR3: CASSRLAGQETQYF
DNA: TGTGCCAGCAGTCGGCTAGCGGGGCAAGAGACCCAGTACTTC

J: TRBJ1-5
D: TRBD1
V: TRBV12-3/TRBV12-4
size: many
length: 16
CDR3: CASSLKVGGFNQPQHF
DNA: TGTGCCAGCAGTTTAAAGGTAGGGGGCTTCAATCAGCCCCAGCATTTT

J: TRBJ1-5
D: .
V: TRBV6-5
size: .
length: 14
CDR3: CASSYNQGNQPQHF
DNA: TGTGCCAGCAGTTACAATCAGGGGAATCAGCCCCAGCATTTT

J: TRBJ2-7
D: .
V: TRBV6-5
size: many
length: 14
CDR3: CASSYYGPSYEQYF
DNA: TGTGCCAGCAGTTACTATGGGCCTTCCTACGAGCAGTACTTC

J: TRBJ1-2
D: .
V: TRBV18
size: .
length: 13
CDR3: CASSPNGGDGYTF
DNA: TGTGCCAGCTCCCCCAACGGGGGAGATGGCTACACCTTC

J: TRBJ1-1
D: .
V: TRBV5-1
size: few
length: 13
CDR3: CASSLWGDTEAFF
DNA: TGCGCCAGCAGCTTGTGGGGCGACACTGAAGCTTTCTTT

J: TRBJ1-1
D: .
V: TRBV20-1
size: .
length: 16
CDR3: CSARGSRGAVNTEAFF
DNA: TGCAGTGCTAGAGGCTCAAGGGGGGCTGTGAACACTGAAGCTTTCTTT

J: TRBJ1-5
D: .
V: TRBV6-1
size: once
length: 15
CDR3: CASTFGHDGNQPQHF
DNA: TGTGCCAGCACCTTCGGCCACGACGGCAATCAGCCCCAGCATTTT

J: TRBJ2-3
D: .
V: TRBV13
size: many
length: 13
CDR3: CASSLPGSDTQYF
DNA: TGTGCCAGCAGCTTACCCGGGTCGGATACGCAGTATTTT